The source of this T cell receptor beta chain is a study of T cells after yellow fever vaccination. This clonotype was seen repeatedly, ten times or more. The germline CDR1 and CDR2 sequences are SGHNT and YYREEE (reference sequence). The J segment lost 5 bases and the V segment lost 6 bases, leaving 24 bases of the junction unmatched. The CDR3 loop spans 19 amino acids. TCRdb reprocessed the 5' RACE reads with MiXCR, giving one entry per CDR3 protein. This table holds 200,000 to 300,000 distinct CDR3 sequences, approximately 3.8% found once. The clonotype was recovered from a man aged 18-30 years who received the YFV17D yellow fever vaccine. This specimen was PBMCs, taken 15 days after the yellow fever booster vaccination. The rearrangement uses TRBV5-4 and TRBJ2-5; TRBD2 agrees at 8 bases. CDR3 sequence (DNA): TGTGCCAGCACCCTGGGGGGGGCGGGGGGCATCCCTGCCGGCGAGACCCAGTACTTC. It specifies CASTLGGAGGIPAGETQYF.